These 10 T cell receptor beta chains came from one sample sequenced in a study of cytomegalovirus exposure and HLA in healthy donors. Use of 60 Vbeta and 13 Jbeta primers characterized the PCR. The protocol was immunoSEQ multiplex PCR, while the TCRdb copy is restricted to in-frame clones and leaves out a portion. The sample yields about 130,000 clones, approximately 84% seen once. Sequencing was done on a sample of PBMCs. The origin of the receptors is a young woman in good health and CMV-seronegative.

The chain joins TRBV27 to TRBJ2-3, with 9 bases matching TRBD2. The CDR3 spans 20 residues. V shed 4 bases and J 0 bases; nucleotides not matched to a gene: 17. CDR1 is MNHEY, CDR2 SMNVEV, per germline (reference sequence). The CDR3 region is CASSSSRFAGGPYSTDTQYF. In DNA form, the CDR3 reads TGTGCCAGCAGTTCCTCCCGTTTCGCGGGAGGGCCTTATAGCACAGATACGCAGTATTTT.

The CDR3 is CASSQDHGRDTQYF. CDR3 nucleotide sequence: TGTGCCAGCAGCCAAGATCACGGGAGAGATACGCAGTATTTT. This chain links TRBV4-2 with TRBJ2-3; D perhaps matches TRBD2 (6 bases). Trimming removed 0 bases at V and 5 bases at J, with 9 bases between. This CDR3 contains 14 residues. The V gene's germline CDR1 is LGHNA and CDR2 YNFKEQ.

The chain couples TRBV19 to TRBJ1-4; maybe TRBD1 (5 bases). The CDR3 loop spans 15 amino acids. Trimming removed 5 bases from V and 11 bases from J, with 21 bases in between. CDR1 is LNHDA, CDR2 SQIVND, per germline (reference sequence). The CDR3 sequence is CASSGWGKGPSKLFF. The CDR3 DNA reads TGTGCCAGTAGTGGGTGGGGCAAGGGGCCCAGCAAACTGTTTTTT.

This rearrangement joins TRBV6-5 to TRBJ1-2; D is perhaps TRBD1 (6 bases). V gave up 4 bases and J gave up 6 bases, with 18 bases separating them. CDR1 MNHEY and CDR2 SVGAGI come from the germline V gene. The CDR3 is 15 residues long. CDR3 residues: CASSSSPGEGHGYTF. In nucleotides, the CDR3 is TGTGCCAGCAGTTCGTCCCCAGGGGAAGGTCATGGCTACACCTTC.

The CDR3 DNA follows: TGTGCCATCAGTGCTCAAGGCGGGAAGACCTACAATGAGCAGTTCTTC. This translates into CAISAQGGKTYNEQFF. The chain carries TRBV10-3 and TRBJ2-1; D perhaps matches TRBD2 (6 bases). Germline CDR1 reads ENHRY; CDR2 reads SYGVKD. Trimming took off 4 bases at V and 2 bases at J, with 15 bases between the two ends. There are 16 residues in the CDR3.

V and J are TRBV14 and TRBJ2-7; D not resolved. The germline V and J ends were trimmed by 3 bases and 4 bases, with 10 bases remaining between them. CDR1 and CDR2 (germline): SGHDN, FVKESK. The CDR3 loop spans 13 amino acids. CDR3 DNA: TGTGCCAGCAGCCAGGAAGACATATACGAGCAGTACTTC. It codes for CASSQEDIYEQYF.

The rearrangement links TRBV11-2 to TRBJ1-1; the D is unclear. V lost 1 base to trimming and J lost 3 bases, with 9 bases between them. Per the germline V gene, CDR1 is SGHAT and CDR2 is FQNNGV. This CDR3 is 14 amino acids long. CDR3 amino acids: CASSLGEGYTEAFF. For the CDR3, the DNA is TGTGCCAGCAGCTTAGGGGAGGGTTACACTGAAGCTTTCTTT.

The chain links TRBV6-1 to TRBJ1-2; 7 nucleotides match TRBD1. From germline, CDR1 is MNHNS and CDR2 SASEGT. After removal of 4 bases from V and 5 bases from J, the junction contained 4 bases not matched to a gene. This CDR3 comprises 13 residues. The CDR3, as DNA: TGTGCCAGCAGTGGACAGGGTCGGTATGGCTACACCTTC. Translation: CASSGQGRYGYTF.

The genes are TRBV7-9 and TRBJ2-6, with D uncertain. Germline V gene data show CDR1 as SEHNR and CDR2 as FQNEAQ (reference sequence). V was trimmed by 3 bases and J by 0 bases, leaving 6 bases between them. The CDR3 runs to 15 residues. The CDR3 loop reads CASSLGFSGANVLTF. Written as DNA, the CDR3 is TGTGCCAGCAGCTTGGGCTTCTCTGGGGCCAACGTCCTGACTTTC.

V is TRBV11-2 and J is TRBJ2-7; TRBD2 matches 8 bases. The CDR3 covers 15 residues. V lost 5 bases to trimming and J lost 5 bases; unmatched junction nucleotides: 11. Looked up from germline, CDR1 is SGHAT and CDR2 is FQNNGV. The CDR3 loop reads CASSRGLAGNHEQYF. CDR3 nucleotides: TGTGCCAGCAGCAGGGGTCTAGCGGGTAACCACGAGCAGTACTTC.